The present T cell receptor beta chain was sequenced within a study of spatial heterogeneity in lung cancer (dated by TCRdb to between 2017 and 2020). Regarding the complete study: Donors were some 78 patients with early-stage, untreated non-small cell lung cancer from the lung TRACERx cohort. Some blood samples were collected at disease recurrence, with a median time to first recurrence of 350 days. Beta-chain transcripts were consistently detected in greater numbers than alpha-chain transcripts, which likely reflected higher beta-chain transcript abundance. In the raw uncorrected reads, each unique combination of TCR and UMI appeared more than ten times on average. In non-small cell lung cancer, the study quantitatively compared TCR alpha and beta repertoires across several tumor regions, matched nontumor lung, and blood. Nonsynonymous mutation counts, determined by whole-exome sequencing of tumor tissue, were related to features of the TCR repertoire. At surgery, over 200 tumor regions, some 61 matched nontumor lung samples and 56 PBMC samples were TCR-sequenced for both alpha and beta chains. Study-wide findings and limitations: Ubiquitous expanded tumor TCRs showed up in blood more often at tumor resection than at routine follow-up. Confirming at a functional level the hypothesis that regional TCRs recognize regional mutations was considered to require additional single-cell paired TCR alpha and beta sequencing.

After removal of 4 bases from V and 4 bases from J, the junction retains 12 bases not matched to a gene. Its CDR3 holds 16 amino acids, cysteine through phenylalanine. The sequence is cut down to CDR3 DNA, 48 bases in frame from base 1. CDR1 and CDR2 are drawn from the germline V gene: SGDLS, YYNGEE. There are many counts of this clonotype. It lacks a known antigen. No much larger clonotype is one base removed from it; base qualities were not supplied. With the library built for alpha chains, this beta chain is off target and its frequency is not meaningful. Reading the label with the study, this specimen's time point is: blood taken at disease recurrence. TCR sequencing used whole RNA extracted from tumor and nontumor lung tissue, or from cryopreserved PBMC samples, without cell sorting. A patient was chosen for TCR sequencing only when enough RNA was available from at least two tumor regions. The library relied on 5' RACE. Sequencing took place on a NextSeq 500. In the TCR library protocol, a unique molecular identifier was attached to each TCR cDNA molecule so that PCR and sequencing errors could be corrected. The study's processing was this. Decombinator tools were used for TCR identification, UMI-based error correction and CDR3 extraction. TCRs above a frequency of 2 per 1,000, corresponding to the top 1% of the tumor frequency distribution, were defined as expanded. Renyi diversity was computed with the R vegan package after each repertoire had been subsampled 100 times to 5,000 TCRs. To build CDR3 similarity networks, amino acid triplet string-kernel similarity was used, and CDR3s were connected when their pairwise similarity was above 0.82. TCRdb's own reprocessing of the public reads used fastp at Q25 and MiXCR and kept productive beta chains. Entries are consolidated by CDR3 protein sequence, retaining the most common genes and DNA. The V and J calls shown here were made by TCRdb, not taken from the authors' results. The sample yields 8,800 or so distinct CDR3 sequences; roughly 4% were counted once. The ten largest clones capture 15% to 20% of the sample.

The sequenced sample was PBMCs, obtained at recurrence. The sequence came from a female donor with early-stage non-small cell lung cancer. This chain is built from TRBV9 and TRBJ1-2, and 8 junctional nucleotides match TRBD1. CDR3 region: CASSPSGQGLGYGYTF. The bases are TGTGCCAGCAGCCCAAGCGGACAGGGCCTCGGCTATGGCTACACCTTC.